This TCR beta chain was identified during a study of human T cells and chemical hapten exposure. Study background: Diphenylcyclopropenone was applied weekly to patients' scalps across the roughly 25-week study. Each patch test put 0.01% DPC on the upper back, and results were read at 6 days.

V was shortened by 1 base and J by 1 base, with 9 bases between the two germline ends. Germline loops: CDR1 SGHAT, CDR2 FQNNGV. The CDR3 consists of 15 residues. From the RACE reads, TCRdb called clonotypes with MiXCR, one entry per CDR3 protein. The table shows approximately 160,000 distinct CDR3 sequences, with around a quarter occurring only once. Time point in this sample: patch test 3, about 24 weeks after DPC sensitization. The treatment denotes: therapeutic diphenylcyclopropenone sensitization with weekly scalp DPC. This clonotype has just a few counts. Sample: whole blood, taken in connection with sensitization to the hapten diphenylcyclopropenone (DPC). The V and J genes are TRBV11-2 and TRBJ2-3, with a tentative D call TRBD2 (5 bases). This TCR was recovered from a young woman with alopecia areata. Some clones in this sample may be carry-over from other donors' samples. CDR3 nucleotide sequence: TGTGCCAGCAGCTTAGGAGGGCGAGGCACAGATACGCAGTATTTT. It yields the protein CASSLGGRGTDTQYF.